The next 22 T cell receptor beta chains were all read from a single sample in a study of blood T cell repertoires in COVID-19. The table came from immunoSEQ multiplex PCR; TCRdb's copy has only in-frame clones and leaves some out. In the table there are just over 75,000 clones, 75% to 90% of which are singletons. The material sequenced was peripheral blood. All receptors derive from a man in his 60s with active or convalescent COVID-19.

This rearrangement joins TRBV10-3 to TRBJ1-5; maybe TRBD1 (5 bases). The CDR3 has 16 residues. Between the trimmed V and J ends, which lost 10 bases and 0 bases, there was a span of 19 bases. Germline V gene data show CDR1 as ENHRY and CDR2 as SYGVKD. The CDR3: CATLDTVGYSNQPQHF. CDR3 coding DNA: TGTGCCACACTGGACACGGTTGGATATAGCAATCAGCCCCAGCATTTT.

The chain carries TRBV7-2 and TRBJ1-5, with 10 bases identical to TRBD1. The CDR3 is 14 amino acids. Per germline, CDR1 SGHTA and CDR2 FQGNSA. With V trimmed by 5 bases and J by 7 bases, 5 bases remained unmatched. The DNA of the CDR3 is TGTGCCAGCAGCGCCGGGACAGGGGTACAGCCCCAGCATTTT. It encodes CASSAGTGVQPQHF.

V gene TRBV7-8 combines with J gene TRBJ1-1; D possibly corresponds to TRBD1 (5 bases). Trimming cost V 1 base and J 0 bases, with 9 bases left between them. The CDR3 runs 15 residues. Per germline, CDR1 SGHVS and CDR2 FQNEAQ. The CDR3 DNA reads TGTGCCAGCAGCTTAGATGGGGCGGTGAACACTGAAGCTTTCTTT. It is translated as CASSLDGAVNTEAFF.

The chain combines TRBV12-3 or TRBV12-4 with TRBJ2-1, with D hard to call. With 3 bases removed from V and 8 bases from J, the gap between germline ends came to 11 bases. The CDR3 contains 13 residues. CDR3 amino acids: CASSFARVDEQFF. CDR3 coding DNA: TGTGCCAGCAGTTTCGCACGGGTCGATGAGCAGTTCTTC.

This rearrangement joins TRBV11-2 to TRBJ2-1; the match to TRBD1 covers 9 bases. J was trimmed by 10 bases and V by 5 bases; bases with no gene match: 9. The CDR3 covers 14 residues. CDR1 SGHAT and CDR2 FQNNGV come from the germline V gene. CDR3 nucleotides: TGTGCCAGCAGCCAGGGACAGGGTATCGGGGAGCAGTTCTTC. Amino acid sequence: CASSQGQGIGEQFF.

With respect to this clone: Different DNA sequences within this sample yield the same CDR3. The chain couples TRBV6-5 to TRBJ1-4, with a possible D match to TRBD1 (6 bases). The CDR3 is 14 amino acids. From germline, CDR1 is MNHEY and CDR2 SVGAGI. V lost 6 bases and J 0 bases, leaving 8 bases between the germline ends. CDR3 sequence: CASSPGATNEKLFF. Here the CDR3 DNA reads TGTGCCAGCAGCCCAGGGGCAACTAATGAAAAACTGTTTTTT.

The chain links TRBV6-5 to TRBJ2-6; a weak D match, TRBD2 (5 bases). CDR1 and CDR2 (germline): MNHEY, SVGAGI. There are 13 residues in the CDR3. The V end lost 10 bases, the J end lost 4 bases, and 11 bases lay between the germline ends. The chain's CDR3 is CATSGSGANVLTF. CDR3 DNA: TGTGCCACCTCGGGATCCGGGGCCAACGTCCTGACTTTC.

This rearrangement joins TRBV9 to TRBJ1-1; D is uncertain. The CDR3 extends over 12 amino acids. Germline V gene sequence: CDR1 SGDLS, CDR2 YYNGEE. Trimming stripped 4 bases from V and 2 bases from J, with 6 bases between. CDR3 bases: TGTGCCAGCAGCCCGGTTAACACTGAAGCTTTCTTT. This translates into CASSPVNTEAFF.

The rearrangement uses TRBV6-6 and TRBJ2-3; tentatively, D is TRBD2 (7 bases). CDR1 MNHNY and CDR2 SVGAGI come from the germline V gene (reference sequence). The CDR3 loop spans 15 amino acids. V lost 4 bases to trimming and J lost 3 bases, with 14 bases between them. The CDR3 region has the DNA TGTGCCAGCAGTTTCTGGGCGGGGGCGACAGATACGCAGTATTTT. This encodes CASSFWAGATDTQYF.

This clone has a handful of counts. V is TRBV7-2 and J is TRBJ1-1; no definite D call. The ends were cut back, 7 bases at V and 3 bases at J, with 18 bases in the middle. CDR3 length: 15 amino acids. The germline V gene encodes CDR1 SGHTA and CDR2 FQGNSA. This CDR3 reads CASTFGVTVYTEAFF. CDR3 DNA sequence: TGTGCCAGCACCTTCGGGGTCACCGTTTACACTGAAGCTTTCTTT.

With respect to this clone: Relative to the germline gene, one junction end is altered; a read error may explain this. The chain combines TRBV7-7 with TRBJ2-5, with D possibly being TRBD1 (6 bases). The CDR3 is 15 residues long. Germline values: CDR1 SSHAT, CDR2 FNYEAQ (reference sequence). The DNA of the CDR3 is TGTGCTAGCAGCGCGACGGACAGTCCCTGGGAGACCCAGTACTTC. This codes for CASSATDSPWETQYF. Supplemented by reference TRBV7-7 and TRBJ2-5, the full variable domain reads GAGVSQSPRYKVTKRGQDVTLRCDPISSHATLYWYQQALGQGPEFLTYFNYEAQPDKSGLPSDRFSAERPEGSISTLTIQRTEQRDSAMYRCASSATDSPWETQYFGPGTRLLVL.

The V call is TRBV27, the J call TRBJ1-5; a possible D gene is TRBD1 (6 bases). The CDR3 spans 14 residues. Germline CDR1 is MNHEY and CDR2 is SMNVEV (reference sequence). V lost 5 bases and J lost 2, with 10 bases in between. CDR3 in amino acids: CASSPAGGNQPQHF. CDR3 bases: TGTGCCAGCAGTCCCGCAGGGGGCAATCAGCCCCAGCATTTT.

The chain employs TRBV11-3 and TRBJ2-2; D is uncertain. Trimming removed 1 base at V and 3 bases at J, with 12 bases between. The germline V gene encodes CDR1 SGHNT and CDR2 YENEEA. The CDR3 runs to 16 residues. The chain's CDR3 is CASSLGRQRYTGELFF. The CDR3 DNA follows: TGTGCCAGCAGCTTAGGTCGGCAGCGATACACCGGGGAGCTGTTTTTT.

The V and J genes are TRBV6-5 and TRBJ1-6; D is ambiguous. V was clipped by 4 bases and J by 2 bases, with 9 bases between them. The CDR3 runs 15 residues. Germline CDR1 MNHEY, CDR2 SVGAGI. The CDR3 loop is CASSSSGAYNSPLHF. The DNA of the CDR3 is TGTGCCAGCAGTTCCAGCGGAGCCTATAATTCACCCCTCCACTTT.

The sample holds one count of this clone. The chain has TRBV6-2 or TRBV6-3 and TRBJ1-1; 8 positions match TRBD1. V was pared by 5 bases and J by 4 bases, with 3 bases of the junction left unmatched. The CDR3 totals 13 residues. The germline CDR1 and CDR2 sequences are MNHEY and SVGEGT. The CDR3 DNA sequence: TGTGCCAGCAGTCCCGACAGGGGCACTGAAGCTTTCTTT. This gives the protein CASSPDRGTEAFF.

This chain connects TRBV5-1 to TRBJ2-4, with 7 positions matching TRBD1. Germline lookup yields CDR1 SGHRS and CDR2 YFSETQ. This CDR3 region has 14 residues. V dropped 4 bases and J dropped 6; count of bases not matched to a gene: 7. CDR3 nucleotides: TGCGCCAGCAGCCCTTTTACAGGGGTAAACATTCAGTACTTC. Its translation is CASSPFTGVNIQYF.

V and J are TRBV9 and TRBJ2-3, with D perhaps TRBD2 (6 bases). The length of the CDR3 is 16 residues. From germline, CDR1 is SGDLS and CDR2 YYNGEE. The V and J ends lost 0 bases and 0 bases respectively, with 11 bases between them. CDR3 sequence (DNA): TGTGCCAGCAGCGTAGCAGGAGGGCTGAGCACAGATACGCAGTATTTT. Translated, it gives CASSVAGGLSTDTQYF.

In DNA form, the CDR3 reads TGTGCCAGCAGCGGGCTGACTAGCGGGCGACCCAATGAGCAGTTCTTC. This codes for CASSGLTSGRPNEQFF. The chain uses TRBV9 and TRBJ2-1, with 10 bases lining up with TRBD2. V lost 3 bases to trimming and J lost 6 bases; unmatched junction nucleotides: 9. The CDR3 extends over 16 amino acids. Germline V gene sequence: CDR1 SGDLS, CDR2 YYNGEE. Complete variable domain (other parts from reference TRBV9 and TRBJ2-1): DSGVTQTPKHLITATGQRVTLRCSPRSGDLSVYWYQQSLDQGLQFLIQYYNGEERAKGNILERFSAQQFPDLHSELNLSSLELGDSALYFCASSGLTSGRPNEQFFGPGTRLTVL.

The V and J genes are TRBV7-9 and TRBJ1-1; D perhaps matches TRBD1 (5 bases). CDR1 and CDR2 (germline): SEHNR, FQNEAQ (reference sequence). The V end lost 4 bases, the J end lost 3 bases, and 15 bases lay between the germline ends. CDR3 length: 15 amino acids. The CDR3 sequence is CASSSDLGVDTEAFF. DNA of the CDR3: TGTGCCAGCAGCTCGGACCTAGGGGTGGACACTGAAGCTTTCTTT.

The chain uses TRBV6-2 or TRBV6-3 and TRBJ2-5; D might be TRBD1 (6 bases). V was clipped by 4 bases and J by 4 bases, with 16 bases between them. CDR1 is MNHEY and CDR2 is SVGEGT in the germline V gene. The CDR3 runs to 15 residues. The CDR3, as DNA: TGTGCCAGCAGTTTCGACGAGACAGGCGGAGAGACCCAGTACTTC. Translated: CASSFDETGGETQYF.

This chain joins TRBV6-4 and TRBJ1-2; 7 bases are shared with TRBD1. This CDR3 spans 13 amino acids. The trim removed 3 bases at V and 8 bases at J, leaving 6 bases unmatched. CDR1 is MRHNA, CDR2 SNTAGT, per germline. CDR3 sequence reads: CASSDIGGYGYTF. The CDR3 coding sequence is TGTGCCAGCAGTGATATAGGGGGCTACGGCTACACCTTC.

CDR3 protein: CASRWKRGATDTQYF. For the CDR3, the DNA is TGTGCCAGTCGTTGGAAGCGGGGGGCGACAGATACGCAGTATTTT. The chain joins TRBV19 to TRBJ2-3, with TRBD2 identical over 9 bases. V lost 8 bases to trimming and J lost 3 bases; unmatched junction nucleotides: 9. The CDR3 has 15 residues. The germline CDR1 and CDR2 sequences are LNHDA and SQIVND (reference sequence).